This T cell receptor beta chain was retrieved from a study of T cells after yellow fever vaccination. In its sample, this clonotype was seen a few times. No antigen is known for it. General observations from the study: FACS-sorted repertoires could contain abundant clonotypes contaminating from the bulk population. A small proportion of clonotypes was detected in both the CD4 and CD8 compartments.

MiXCR, applied by TCRdb to the 5' RACE reads, yields one record per CDR3 protein. The sample records about 210,000 distinct CDR3 sequences, roughly 6.2% being singletons. The CDR3 is 16 residues long. CDR1 is SEHNR, CDR2 FQNEAQ, per germline (reference sequence). The junction had 7 bases not matched to a gene; V was cut back by 5 bases and J by 4 bases. The chain combines TRBV7-9 with TRBJ2-3, with 12 bases lining up with TRBD2. The TCR sequence derives from a man aged 30 to 39 who received the YFV17D yellow fever vaccine. Source: CD4+ T cells sorted from PBMCs, taken on the day of the yellow fever booster vaccination. The CDR3 nucleotides are TGTGCCAGCAGCGTTGACTCTAGCGGGAGGGCAGATACGCAGTATTTT. Amino acid sequence: CASSVDSSGRADTQYF.